The T cell receptor beta chain described here comes from a study of blood T cell repertoires in COVID-19. As for the study in general: The study drew acute and convalescent COVID-19 samples from the United States, Italy and Spain.

Clones were sequenced by immunoSEQ multiplex PCR, and TCRdb holds only the in-frame ones, with some missing. This table has some 26,000 clones, about 89% appearing once. The ends lost 7 bases at V and 2 bases at J; junction bases unmatched: 10. The CDR3 has 18 amino acids. Germline V CDR1 and CDR2: LNHDA, SQIVND (reference sequence). This chain links TRBV19 with TRBJ1-6, with 11 positions matching TRBD1. This TCR was recovered from a man in his sixties or seventies with active COVID-19. The material sequenced was peripheral blood. CDR3 protein: CASNNRGTGGTYNSPLHF. The CDR3 DNA reads TGTGCCAGTAATAATAGGGGGACAGGGGGAACCTATAATTCACCCCTCCACTTT.